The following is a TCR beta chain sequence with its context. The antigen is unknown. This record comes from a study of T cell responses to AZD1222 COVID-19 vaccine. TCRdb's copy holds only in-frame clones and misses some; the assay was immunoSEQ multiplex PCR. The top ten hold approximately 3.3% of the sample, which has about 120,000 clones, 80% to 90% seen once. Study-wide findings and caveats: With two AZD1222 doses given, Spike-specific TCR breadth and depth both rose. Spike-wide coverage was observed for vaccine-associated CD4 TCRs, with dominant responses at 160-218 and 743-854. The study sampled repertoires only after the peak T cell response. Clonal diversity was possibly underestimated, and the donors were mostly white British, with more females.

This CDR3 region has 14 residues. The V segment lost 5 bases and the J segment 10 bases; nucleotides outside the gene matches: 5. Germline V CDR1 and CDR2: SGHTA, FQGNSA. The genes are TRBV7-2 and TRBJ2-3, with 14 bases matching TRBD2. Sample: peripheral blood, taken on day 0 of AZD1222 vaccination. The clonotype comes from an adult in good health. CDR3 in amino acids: CASSEGTSGGAQYF. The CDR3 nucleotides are TGTGCCAGCAGCGAAGGGACTAGCGGGGGAGCGCAGTATTTT. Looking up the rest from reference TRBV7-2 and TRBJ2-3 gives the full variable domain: GAGVSQSPSNKVTEKGKDVELRCDPISGHTALYWYRQSLGQGLEFLIYFQGNSAPDKSGLPSDRFSAERTGGSVSTLTIQRTQQEDSAVYLCASSEGTSGGAQYFGPGTRLTVL.